A single sample gave rise to the 25 T cell receptor beta chains below, sequenced in a study of type 1 regulatory T cells. Their antigens are not known. TCRdb redid the calling of the reads with MiXCR, one entry per CDR3 protein. This sample carries approximately 43,000 distinct CDR3 sequences, 12% of them seen once, and the ten largest clones take 8% to 10%. Sequencing was done on a sample of cultured non-Tr1 T cells, either the whole culture or a sorted T cell fraction (not recorded which). The receptors were gathered from a human donor in good health.

CDR3 residues: CSAPGLAQETQYF. CDR3 bases: TGCAGTGCGCCGGGACTAGCCCAAGAGACCCAGTACTTC. V and J are TRBV20-1 and TRBJ2-5; 9 bases agree with TRBD2. This CDR3 has 13 amino acids. V lost 6 bases to trimming and J lost 1 base; unmatched junction nucleotides: 3. Germline-derived CDR1 and CDR2 are DFQATT and SNEGSKA (reference sequence).

Comments on this clonotype: This clone may be a read error of a much larger clone one base away. The V gene is TRBV10-3, the J gene TRBJ2-7; D not resolved. In germline, CDR1 is ENHRY, CDR2 SYGVKD. This CDR3 spans 11 amino acids. CDR3: CAVSEGREQYF. The CDR3, as DNA: TGTGCCGTCAGTGAAGGGCGCGAGCAGTACTTC.

This chain connects TRBV18 to TRBJ2-7; TRBD1 might be the D (6 bases). The germline V gene encodes CDR1 KGHSH and CDR2 LQKENI. Trimming stripped 2 bases from V and 4 bases from J, with 9 bases between. The CDR3 consists of 13 residues. The CDR3 nucleotides read TGTGCCAGCTCACCAGGACAGAAATACGAGCAGTACTTC. Protein product: CASSPGQKYEQYF.

The CDR3: CSAWTSGYQETQYF. The CDR3 region has the DNA TGCAGTGCTTGGACTAGCGGTTACCAAGAGACCCAGTACTTC. The chain uses TRBV20-1 and TRBJ2-5; 10 bases match TRBD2. Germline V gene sequence: CDR1 DFQATT, CDR2 SNEGSKA (reference sequence). The CDR3 has 14 amino acids. J lost 0 bases, V lost 5 bases, and 3 bases had no gene match.

This chain joins TRBV10-3 and TRBJ2-1, with 10 bases fitting TRBD2. The V and J ends lost 6 bases and 6 bases, in that order; junction bases with no gene match: 8. Germline CDR1 is ENHRY and CDR2 is SYGVKD. The CDR3 consists of 15 residues. The CDR3 reads CAIRYDGTSVNEQFF. CDR3 nucleotides: TGTGCCATCAGGTACGACGGGACTAGCGTCAATGAGCAGTTCTTC.

Note on this clonotype: Being one base from a much bigger clone, this may be a read error. V and J are TRBV24-1 and TRBJ2-7; 7 bases are shared with TRBD2. The CDR3 has 18 amino acids. Losses at the gene ends were 4 bases for V and 7 bases for J; bases not matched to a gene: 21. Germline V gene data show CDR1 as KGHDR and CDR2 as SFDVKD. The CDR3 region has the DNA TGTGCCACCAGTGAGCCCTCCCCCTCTAGCGGACCCTACAATGAGCAGTACTTC. This encodes CATSEPSPSSGPYNEQYF.

The chain links TRBV20-1 to TRBJ2-7; D is uncertain. V was clipped by 6 bases and J by 6 bases, with 12 bases between them. CDR3 length: 11 residues. From germline, CDR1 is DFQATT and CDR2 SNEGSKA (reference sequence). The CDR3 sequence is CSASHSLEQYF. In nucleotides, the CDR3 is TGCAGTGCAAGTCATAGCCTCGAGCAGTACTTC.

This clonotype was recorded at least ten times. The rearrangement links TRBV5-1 to TRBJ2-1; D unclear. Trimming left V 4 bases short and J 5 bases short, with 19 bases between. This CDR3 is built from 16 residues. Germline CDR1 is SGHRS and CDR2 is YFSETQ. DNA for the CDR3: TGCGCCAGCAGCCTGGGATATGCCCCTGGCGACAATGAGCAGTTCTTC. Translated, it gives CASSLGYAPGDNEQFF.

This clonotype was detected many times. The V call is TRBV19, the J call TRBJ1-5, with a possible D match to TRBD1 (6 bases). CDR1 LNHDA and CDR2 SQIVND come from the germline V gene (reference sequence). CDR3 length equals 14 residues. The V end was cut by 8 bases, the J end by 4 bases, with 15 bases between. The CDR3 sequence is CASCRGGGNQPQHF. In DNA, the CDR3 is TGTGCCAGTTGCAGGGGAGGTGGGAATCAGCCCCAGCATTTT. Full variable domain (rest looked up from reference TRBV19 and TRBJ1-5): DGGITQSPKYLFRKEGQNVTLSCEQNLNHDAMYWYRQDPGQGLRLIYYSQIVNDFQKGDIAEGYSVSREKKESFPLTVTSAQKNPTAFYLCASCRGGGNQPQHFGDGTRLSIL.

Comment on this clonotype: A much larger clone differs by one base, so this may be a read error. The chain links TRBV28 to TRBJ2-1; 7 nucleotides match TRBD2. Germline lookup yields CDR1 MDHEN and CDR2 SYDVKM. This CDR3 contains 16 residues. The CDR3 spells CTSSFSQRDMGNEQFF. The CDR3 nucleotides read TGTACCAGCAGTTTCTCGCAGCGGGATATGGGCAATGAGCAGTTCTTC.

The chain is built from TRBV12-3 or TRBV12-4 and TRBJ1-5; 10 positions agree with TRBD1. The CDR3 is made up of 15 amino acids. V shed 4 bases and J 6 bases; nucleotides not matched to a gene: 6. The CDR3 reads CASSWDRGGSQPQHF. The CDR3 nucleotides read TGTGCCAGCAGTTGGGACAGGGGAGGGAGTCAGCCCCAGCATTTT.

This clonotype was counted only a few times. V gene TRBV20-1 combines with J gene TRBJ2-6; D unresolved. V was trimmed by 1 base and J by 0 bases, leaving 4 bases between them. Germline V CDR1 and CDR2: DFQATT, SNEGSKA (reference sequence). The CDR3 covers 14 residues. The CDR3 DNA sequence: TGCAGTGCTAGAGTGAACTCTGGGGCCAACGTCCTGACTTTC. It codes for CSARVNSGANVLTF.

This clonotype was detected only once. The chain links TRBV6-2 or TRBV6-3 to TRBJ2-2; TRBD2 matches 7 bases. Trimming removed 2 bases from V and 2 bases from J; junction bases left unmatched: 5. Germline V CDR1 and CDR2: MNHEY, SVGEGT. This CDR3 is 16 amino acids long. DNA of the CDR3: TGTGCCAGCAGTTACGGTTCTAGCGGAAACACCGGGGAGCTGTTTTTT. This codes for CASSYGSSGNTGELFF.

A few counts support this clonotype. The chain recombines TRBV19 with TRBJ2-5; 8 bases are a match to TRBD1. Germline V gene sequence: CDR1 LNHDA, CDR2 SQIVND (reference sequence). The CDR3 extends over 15 amino acids. Trimming removed 6 bases from V and 2 bases from J; junction bases left unmatched: 8. Here the CDR3 reads CASRNTGTGQETQYF. The CDR3, as DNA: TGTGCCAGTAGAAACACCGGGACAGGACAAGAGACCCAGTACTTC. Supplemented by reference TRBV19 and TRBJ2-5, the full variable domain reads DGGITQSPKYLFRKEGQNVTLSCEQNLNHDAMYWYRQDPGQGLRLIYYSQIVNDFQKGDIAEGYSVSREKKESFPLTVTSAQKNPTAFYLCASRNTGTGQETQYFGPGTRLLVL.

This clonotype was recorded at least ten times. This rearrangement joins TRBV7-2 to TRBJ2-2; TRBD2 aligns across 12 bases. Germline V gene data show CDR1 as SGHTA and CDR2 as FQGNSA. The trim removed 4 bases at V and 6 bases at J, leaving 6 bases unmatched. The CDR3 has 16 residues. CDR3: CASSSTRLAGAGELFF. DNA of the CDR3: TGTGCCAGCAGCTCGACGAGACTAGCGGGAGCCGGGGAGCTGTTTTTT.

The rearrangement links TRBV30 to TRBJ2-2; D is unresolved. This CDR3 is built from 12 residues. Trimming pared 4 bases from V and 0 bases from J, leaving 3 bases between. Germline loops: CDR1 GTSNPN, CDR2 SVGIG (reference sequence). The CDR3 spells CAWTPNTGELFF. DNA of the CDR3: TGTGCCTGGACACCGAACACCGGGGAGCTGTTTTTT. The full variable domain, in which reference TRBV30 and TRBJ2-2 provide the parts outside the CDR3, is SQTIHQWPATLVQPVGSPLSLECTVEGTSNPNLYWYRQAAGRGLQLLFYSVGIGQISSEVPQNLSASRPQDRQFILSSKKLLLSDSGFYLCAWTPNTGELFFGEGSRLTVL.

The chain employs TRBV9 and TRBJ1-6; D unresolved. CDR1 and CDR2 from the germline V gene are SGDLS and YYNGEE. The CDR3 is 15 amino acids. The ends were cut back, 0 bases at V and 4 bases at J, with 8 bases in the middle. CDR3: CASSVAGHYNSPLHF. In DNA, the CDR3 is TGTGCCAGCAGCGTAGCTGGCCATTATAATTCACCCCTCCACTTT.

This clonotype came up a few times. The chain has TRBV5-1 and TRBJ1-2; D gene uncertain. From germline, CDR1 is SGHRS and CDR2 YFSETQ. Trimming took off 2 bases at V and 7 bases at J, with 18 bases between the two ends. This CDR3 is 15 amino acids long. The DNA for the CDR3 is TGCGCCAGCAGCTTTGGTACAGACCAAAACCGTGGCTACACCTTC. This gives the protein CASSFGTDQNRGYTF.

This clonotype has only a few counts. The chain couples TRBV25-1 to TRBJ2-5, with D perhaps TRBD2 (6 bases). The CDR3 has 15 amino acids. Germline V gene data show CDR1 as MGHDK and CDR2 as SYGVNS. Trimming cost V 1 base and J 3 bases, with 12 bases left between them. CDR3 amino acids: CASSESMGGKETQYF. The CDR3 DNA sequence: TGTGCCAGCAGTGAATCCATGGGAGGAAAAGAGACCCAGTACTTC.

The V and J genes are TRBV20-1 and TRBJ2-7, with unresolved D. Germline V gives CDR1 DFQATT, CDR2 SNEGSKA (reference sequence). The CDR3 has 12 amino acids. Trimming left V 3 bases short and J 5 bases short, with 11 bases between. The CDR3 DNA is TGCAGTGCTAGTCCCACAATTAACGAGCAGTACTTC. It translates to CSASPTINEQYF.

This clonotype was seen many times. This rearrangement joins TRBV14 to TRBJ2-3, with TRBD2 identical over 7 bases. Germline values: CDR1 SGHDN, CDR2 FVKESK. Trimming took 2 bases from V and 4 from J; bases not matched to a gene: 6. This CDR3 has 15 amino acids. The CDR3 sequence is CASSQRTSVADTQYF. The CDR3 nucleotides read TGTGCCAGCAGCCAAAGGACTAGTGTGGCAGATACGCAGTATTTT.

The J gene is TRBJ2-5, the V gene TRBV20-1; TRBD2 aligns across 9 bases. The V segment lost 5 bases and the J segment 5 bases; nucleotides outside the gene matches: 6. The CDR3 totals 13 residues. The germline V gene encodes CDR1 DFQATT and CDR2 SNEGSKA (reference sequence). This chain's CDR3 is CSAHSGSDETQYF. The CDR3, as DNA: TGCAGTGCTCATAGCGGGAGCGATGAGACCCAGTACTTC.

This chain connects TRBV7-2 to TRBJ2-1; D possibly corresponds to TRBD1 (6 bases). V was shortened by 5 bases and J by 8 bases, with 13 bases between the two germline ends. Looked up from germline, CDR1 is SGHTA and CDR2 is FQGNSA. The CDR3 is made up of 13 amino acids. The CDR3 here is CASSRDRKDEQFF. In DNA, the CDR3 is TGTGCCAGCAGCCGCGACAGGAAGGATGAGCAGTTCTTC.

V and J are TRBV5-1 and TRBJ2-1; D perhaps matches TRBD2 (7 bases). Germline assignment: CDR1 SGHRS and CDR2 YFSETQ. V lost 4 bases and J lost 9, with 14 bases in between. The CDR3 contains 13 residues. The CDR3 reads CASSLWAGAEQFF. DNA of the CDR3: TGCGCCAGCAGCCTATGGGCGGGGGCTGAGCAGTTCTTC.

The CDR3 DNA reads TGTGCCAGCAGCTTAGGGGGACAGGGTCGAGAGACCCAGTACTTC. This codes for CASSLGGQGRETQYF. The chain combines TRBV7-2 with TRBJ2-5; 9 bases are a match to TRBD1. The CDR3 loop spans 15 amino acids. V was clipped by 1 base and J by 4 bases; unmatched bases: 4. Germline CDR1 SGHTA, CDR2 FQGNSA.